Listed below are T cell receptor beta chains from one sample, sequenced in a study of T cell changes during pregnancy in multiple sclerosis. Generated by immunoSEQ multiplex PCR, the TCRdb table keeps only in-frame clones and is missing some. Of 60,000 to 75,000 clones listed, approximately 93% were seen once; the top ten hold 2.5% to 4%. The sample here was CD8+ T cells from peripheral blood mononuclear cells, taken in the second trimester of pregnancy. The receptors originated from a female donor with multiple sclerosis, enrolled in a pregnancy study. Both conserved end residues are part of each CDR3. D genes are given only for firm matches. The listing skips clone size in some rows; elsewhere it reads once, few, many or a size class.

clone size	D gene	V gene	J gene	CDR3 DNA	CDR3 protein
.	.	TRBV28	TRBJ2-7	TGTGCCAGCAGTTTATACGGCTACGAGCAGTACTTC	CASSLYGYEQYF
few	.	TRBV4-1	TRBJ2-5	TGCGCCAGCAGCCAAGCGGGCGGAGGACAAGAGACCCAGTACTTC	CASSQAGGGQETQYF
.	TRBD1	TRBV19	TRBJ1-1	TGTGCCAGTAGTATGGGGACAGCGAACACTGAAGCTTTCTTT	CASSMGTANTEAFF
.	TRBD1	TRBV19	TRBJ1-1	TGTGCCAGTACCCCCACAGGGGGGGCTGAAGCTTTCTTT	CASTPTGGAEAFF
.	.	TRBV4-1	TRBJ2-7	TGCGCCAGCAGCCAAGGGACCGGGACATTCGCTTCCTACGAGCAGTACTTC	CASSQGTGTFASYEQYF
once	TRBD1	TRBV9	TRBJ1-2	TGTGCCAGCAGCGTAGGGGACAGCAACTATGGCTACACCTTC	CASSVGDSNYGYTF
.	.	TRBV2	TRBJ2-7	TGTGCCAGCAGTGATTTAAGGCTTCCGAGGGACGAGCAGTACTTC	CASSDLRLPRDEQYF
.	.	TRBV27	TRBJ2-3	TGTGCCAGCAGCCCCGGCACAGATACGCAGTATTTT	CASSPGTDTQYF
.	TRBD2	TRBV7-6	TRBJ2-1	TGTGCCAGCAGCGCAGCGGGAGACAATGAGCAGTTCTTC	CASSAAGDNEQFF
.	.	TRBV6-5	TRBJ1-1	TGTGCCAGCAGTTACACCCGGGGCACTGAAGCTTTCTTT	CASSYTRGTEAFF